A selection of T cell receptor beta chains follows, all from one sample in a study of CD8+CD57+ T cells in acquired aplastic anemia. TCRdb called the reads again in MiXCR, with one record for every CDR3 protein. Among approximately 470,000 distinct CDR3 sequences listed, around a third were seen once. The sequencing input was sorted CD4+, CD8+, or CD8+CD57+ T cells (not recorded which) from PBMCs. These receptor sequences come from a human donor with aplastic anemia. The CDR3 runs from the conserved cysteine through the conserved F or W. D genes are given only for firm matches. Clone size appears in some rows only: once, few, many, or a class for an expanded clone.

size	J	D	length	V	DNA	CDR3
many	TRBJ1-3	NA	13	TRBV20-1	TGCAGTGCTAGCCGGGAGGCTGGAAACACCATATATTTT	CSASREAGNTIYF
once	TRBJ1-6	NA	13	TRBV19	TGTGCCAGTAGTAACAGGTTAAATTCACCCCTCCACTTT	CASSNRLNSPLHF
few	TRBJ2-2	NA	10	TRBV24-1	TGTGCCACCAGCACCGGGGAGCTGTTTTTT	CATSTGELFF
NA	TRBJ2-7	NA	14	TRBV13	TGTGCCAGCAGCTTAGGACCCCGGCTTGGCGAGCAGTACTTC	CASSLGPRLGEQYF
few	TRBJ2-7	NA	14	TRBV5-1	TGCGCCAGCAGCCCATCTGGGCTAGTCTACGAGCAGTACTTC	CASSPSGLVYEQYF
many	TRBJ2-7	TRBD2	15	TRBV19	TGTGCCAGTAGGGGGACTAGCGGGGGCACCTACGAGCAGTACTTC	CASRGTSGGTYEQYF
NA	TRBJ1-4	TRBD1	16	TRBV30	TGTGCCTGGAGTGTACGCCGCGGGACAGTAAATGAAAAACTGTTTTTT	CAWSVRRGTVNEKLFF
NA	TRBJ1-3	TRBD1	15	TRBV30	TGTGCCTGGAGCACGGGACAGTCGCGAGGAAACACCATATATTTT	CAWSTGQSRGNTIYF
many	TRBJ2-1	TRBD1	16	TRBV24-1	TGTGCCACCAGTGATTTCGGACAGGGCGGGTACAATGAGCAGTTCTTC	CATSDFGQGGYNEQFF
NA	TRBJ1-3	NA	15	TRBV5-6	TGTGCCAGCAGCTTGTGGCAGAACTCTGGAAACACCATATATTTT	CASSLWQNSGNTIYF
NA	TRBJ1-2	NA	13	TRBV2	TGTGCCAGCAGCCCCGACAGGATCTTTGGCTACACCTTC	CASSPDRIFGYTF
many	TRBJ2-5	TRBD1	14	TRBV7-2	TGTGCCAGCAGCCGCGACAGGGTCCAAGAGACCCAGTACTTC	CASSRDRVQETQYF
NA	TRBJ2-2	NA	15	TRBV20-1	TGCAGTGCTAGGGGTTGGCTTGCGAACACCGGGGAGCTGTTTTTT	CSARGWLANTGELFF
many	TRBJ1-2	TRBD1	16	TRBV6-4	TGTGCCAGCAGTGCCGTTTGGGACAGGGATTACTATGGCTACACCTTC	CASSAVWDRDYYGYTF
NA	TRBJ1-5	NA	13	TRBV30	TGTGCCTGGAGTCTCGATGCAAATCAGCCCCAGCATTTT	CAWSLDANQPQHF
NA	TRBJ2-3	NA	12	TRBV5-1	TGCGCCAGCAGCTCGACTTCGGATACGCAGTATTTT	CASSSTSDTQYF
many	TRBJ2-1	TRBD2	14	TRBV7-6	TGTGCCAGCAGCTTAGGGACTAGATACAATGAGCAGTTCTTC	CASSLGTRYNEQFF
few	TRBJ1-2	NA	11	TRBV6-5	TGTGCCAGCAGTTACCCCAGTGGCTACACCTTC	CASSYPSGYTF
few	TRBJ2-3	NA	14	TRBV7-3	TGTGCCAGCAGCTTGGGGGGGCAAAGGGATACGCAGTATTTT	CASSLGGQRDTQYF
few	TRBJ1-1	NA	13	TRBV30	TGTGCCTGGAGTGTCGGAATGAACACTGAAGCTTTCTTT	CAWSVGMNTEAFF
NA	TRBJ2-2	NA	15	TRBV12-3/TRBV12-4	TGTGCCAGCAGCCAAGGGTGGCCGGACACCGGGGAGCTGTTTTTT	CASSQGWPDTGELFF
NA	TRBJ1-5	NA	13	TRBV18	TGTGCCAGCTCACAAAAAAGTAATCAGCCCCAGCATTTT	CASSQKSNQPQHF
NA	TRBJ2-5	TRBD2	14	TRBV7-9	TGTGCCAGCAGCTTCCTCGGCGGGGGGGAGACCCAGTACTTC	CASSFLGGGETQYF
NA	TRBJ1-4	NA	15	TRBV19	TGTGCCAGTAGTATATTTACAGGCCAGGATGAAAAACTGTTTTTT	CASSIFTGQDEKLFF
few	TRBJ2-2	NA	14	TRBV24-1	TGTGCCGCCAGTGATTTCCCCGGGAGCGGGGAGCTGTTTTTT	CAASDFPGSGELFF
few	TRBJ2-7	TRBD1	14	TRBV20-1	TGCAGTGCTAGGCCCCGGACAGGGGTTAGGGGGCAGTACTTC	CSARPRTGVRGQYF
many	TRBJ1-2	TRBD1	12	TRBV10-3	TGTGCCATCCGATGGCAGGGGGAGGGCTACACCTTC	CAIRWQGEGYTF
many	TRBJ1-1	NA	12	TRBV12-3/TRBV12-4	TGTGCCAGCAGTTTCGATGGCACTGAAGCTTTCTTT	CASSFDGTEAFF
many	TRBJ2-5	NA	15	TRBV7-2	TGTGCCAGCAGCCCAGCTGGGACGGTGGGGGAGACCCAGTACTTC	CASSPAGTVGETQYF
once	TRBJ2-1	NA	16	TRBV11-1	TGTGCCAGCAGTCGGCACGGTCGAGGGATAAACAATGAGCAGTTCTTC	CASSRHGRGINNEQFF
NA	TRBJ2-1	NA	16	TRBV4-3	TGCGCCAGCAGCCAAGAACCCCAGGGATCCTACAATGAGCAGTTCTTC	CASSQEPQGSYNEQFF